Described below is a single T cell receptor (beta chain) sequence and its context. Its antigen remains unknown. This CDR3 has 16 residues. CDR1 is MDHEN, CDR2 SYDVKM, per germline. With V trimmed by 5 bases and J by 3 bases, 8 bases remained unmatched. This record comes from a study of T cell responses to AZD1222 COVID-19 vaccine. Overall study findings and caveats: Distributed over spike, vaccine-associated CD4 TCRs predominated at 160-218 and 743-854. AZD1222 recipients seropositive at baseline numbered only six or seven. Targets within unmutated variant regions were reportedly found for nearly half of spike-specific TCRs.

TCRdb's copy holds only in-frame clones and misses some; the assay was immunoSEQ multiplex PCR. The profile covers about 94,000 clones, with about 88% appearing a single time and about an eighth taken by the ten largest. The chain uses TRBV28 and TRBJ2-2; 8 bases map to TRBD1. The specimen comprised peripheral blood, sampled on day 0 of AZD1222 vaccination. The source of this sequence is an adult in good health. CDR3 DNA sequence: TGTGCCAGCAGTCAACTGGACAGGGAGGACACCGGGGAGCTGTTTTTT. This sequence encodes CASSQLDREDTGELFF.